These 25 T cell receptor beta chains came from one sample sequenced in a study of metastatic and nonmetastatic thyroid tumors. From the PCR reads, TCRdb re-called clones with MiXCR. This sample has around 45,000 clones, with about 4% found just once. Thyroid surgery was performed in patients who had received no treatment beforehand. Sequencing was done on a sample of blood. The receptors originated from a female donor with papillary thyroid cancer or a benign thyroid nodule (not recorded which). Some clones in this sample may be carry-over from other donors' samples.

Many counts were recorded for this clone. V and J are TRBV11-3 and TRBJ2-7; D remains unclear. The ends were cut back, 0 bases at V and 9 bases at J, with 12 bases in the middle. The CDR3 has 13 residues. Germline-derived CDR1 and CDR2 are SGHNT and YENEEA. The DNA of the CDR3 is TGTGCCAGCAGCTTAGAATCCCAGAATCTGCAGTACTTC. The encoded protein is CASSLESQNLQYF.

Worth noting for this clone: This could be a read error, since a much larger clone is one nucleotide away. The sample carries other DNA sequences with the same CDR3. J is TRBJ2-2 and V is TRBV4-1; the D gene is possibly TRBD2 (6 bases). Germline CDR1 is MGHRA and CDR2 is YSYEKL. This CDR3 comprises 14 residues. CDR3 residues: CTSSRYSGTGELFF. CDR3 in DNA: TGCACCAGCAGCCGTTACTCCGGGACTGGTGAGCTGTTTTTT.

As concerns this clone: A much larger clone is a single base away; this may be a read error. The chain links TRBV5-4 to TRBJ2-3; D gene ambiguous. The V gene lost 5 bases and the J gene lost 4 bases, with 17 bases spanning the gap. CDR3 size: 15 residues. Germline V gene sequence: CDR1 SGHNT, CDR2 YYREEE (reference sequence). CDR3: CASSAGLRDADTQYF. In DNA, the CDR3 is TGTGCCAGCAGTGCCGGCCTCAGAGATGCAGATACGCAGTATTTT. The variable domain in full, completed from reference TRBV5-4 and TRBJ2-3, reads ETGVTQSPTHLIKTRGQQVTLRCSSQSGHNTVSWYQQALGQGPQFIFQYYREEENGRGNFPPRFSGLQFPNYSSELNVNALELDDSALYLCASSAGLRDADTQYFGPGTRLTVL.

Worth noting for this clone: This clone may be a read error of a much larger clone one base away. The CDR3 sequence: CSAVEGADTQYF. CDR3 nucleotides: TGCAGTGCAGTAGAGGGAGCAGATACGCAGTATTTT. V usage is TRBV20-1 and J usage is TRBJ2-3, with D maybe TRBD2 (5 bases). The CDR3 totals 12 residues. In germline, CDR1 is DFQATT, CDR2 SNEGSKA (reference sequence). Trimming took 6 bases from V and 4 from J, leaving 11 bases between them.

In its sample, this clone was seen a few times. The chain recombines TRBV5-4 with TRBJ2-7; D unresolved. Trimming removed 4 bases from V and 0 bases from J, with 23 bases in between. This CDR3 comprises 18 residues. The germline V gene encodes CDR1 SGHNT and CDR2 YYREEE (reference sequence). CDR3 DNA: TGTGCCAGCAGCCCCCCTCTTGAGACGATAAGAGGCTCCTACGAGCAGTACTTC. This gives the protein CASSPPLETIRGSYEQYF.

Remarks on this clone: A much larger clone sits a single nucleotide away, making a read error possible. This chain connects TRBV18 to TRBJ1-4; a weak D match, TRBD1 (6 bases). V was clipped by 4 bases and J by 9 bases, with 18 bases between them. Germline CDR1 and CDR2: KGHSH and LQKENI. The CDR3 length is 15 residues. The DNA of the CDR3 is TGTGCCAGCTCACGGGGTCGGCAGGGGAAAAAAAAACTGTTTTTT. Amino acid sequence: CASSRGRQGKKKLFF.

This clone was recorded at least ten times. This chain joins TRBV3-1 and TRBJ1-3, with D unresolved. V lost 0 bases and J lost 7, with 13 bases in between. CDR1 LGHDT and CDR2 YNNKEL come from the germline V gene (reference sequence). The CDR3 is 15 residues long. CDR3 bases: TGTGCCAGCAGCCAAGACAACCTAGTAGGGAACACCATATATTTT. It encodes CASSQDNLVGNTIYF.

Ten or more counts support this clone. Distinct nucleotide sequences in the sample also encode this CDR3. The chain carries TRBV30 and TRBJ1-2; the D gene is possibly TRBD1 (6 bases). From germline, CDR1 is GTSNPN and CDR2 SVGIG (reference sequence). The CDR3 runs 13 residues. V was shortened by 4 bases and J by 4 bases, with 13 bases between the two germline ends. In DNA, the CDR3 is TGTGCCTGGAAGGCCGACAGGTTCTATGGCTACACCTTC. Amino acids: CAWKADRFYGYTF.

The chain combines TRBV6-1 with TRBJ2-7; 7 nucleotides align to TRBD1. With V trimmed by 3 bases and J by 2 bases, 4 bases remained unmatched. Germline V lookup: CDR1 MNHNS, CDR2 SASEGT. The CDR3 runs 14 residues. The CDR3 spells CASSERTGTYEQYF. The CDR3 DNA is TGTGCCAGCAGTGAGAGGACAGGTACCTACGAGCAGTACTTC.

This clone was observed a few times. The gene calls are TRBV20-1 and TRBJ2-3, with 7 positions matching TRBD2. Germline CDR1 DFQATT, CDR2 SNEGSKA (reference sequence). This CDR3 has 13 residues. Germline trimming cut 5 bases from V and 2 bases from J; bases unmatched to any gene: 4. CDR3 residues: CSALGRSTDTQYF. As DNA, the CDR3 is TGCAGTGCTCTCGGGAGGTCCACAGATACGCAGTATTTT.

This clone occurred many times. This rearrangement joins TRBV11-1 to TRBJ2-7; possibly TRBD2 for D (6 bases). Per germline, CDR1 SGHAT and CDR2 FQDESV (reference sequence). The CDR3 length is 14 residues. Deletions cut 5 bases from V and 2 bases from J, with 13 bases between. The CDR3 reads CASSPGTPPYEQYF. The CDR3 DNA reads TGTGCCAGCAGCCCCGGGACTCCACCCTACGAGCAGTACTTC.

The chain carries TRBV7-9 and TRBJ1-2; possible D gene TRBD1, 5 bases. The CDR3 consists of 16 residues. V lost 7 bases and J 4 bases, leaving 22 bases between the germline ends. The germline gives CDR1 SEHNR, CDR2 FQNEAQ (reference sequence). The chain's CDR3 is CASNSRAGGVTYGYTF. CDR3 DNA: TGTGCCAGCAACTCACGTGCGGGGGGGGTGACCTATGGCTACACCTTC. The full variable domain, its missing parts supplied by reference TRBV7-9 and TRBJ1-2, is DTGVSQNPRHKITKRGQNVTFRCDPISEHNRLYWYRQTLGQGPEFLTYFQNEAQLEKSRLLSDRFSAERPKGSFSTLEIQRTEQGDSAMYLCASNSRAGGVTYGYTFGSGTRLTVV.

This clone was recorded at least ten times. The rearrangement uses TRBV19 and TRBJ1-1; unclear D gene. This CDR3 is 12 amino acids long. V gave up 4 bases and J gave up 2 bases, with 5 bases separating them. CDR1 LNHDA and CDR2 SQIVND come from the germline V gene (reference sequence). CDR3 amino acids: CASSTYNTEAFF. CDR3 DNA: TGTGCCAGTAGTACTTATAACACTGAAGCTTTCTTT.

Notes on this clone: This could be a read error, since a much larger clone is one nucleotide away. The rearrangement links TRBV7-9 to TRBJ2-3; perhaps TRBD2 as D (6 bases). The CDR3 is 15 residues long. The ends were cut back, 5 bases at V and 7 bases at J, with 19 bases in the middle. The germline V gene encodes CDR1 SEHNR and CDR2 FQNEAQ (reference sequence). The CDR3 sequence is CASSPPPWEEYTQYF. As DNA, the CDR3 is TGTGCCAGCAGCCCCCCTCCCTGGGAGGAGTATACGCAGTATTTT.

The chain couples TRBV14 to TRBJ2-1; D is perhaps TRBD1 (6 bases). Between the trimmed V and J ends, which lost 1 base and 10 bases, there was a span of 17 bases. The germline CDR1 and CDR2 sequences are SGHDN and FVKESK. The CDR3 totals 15 residues. CDR3 sequence: CASSQVFSRGGEQFF. The CDR3 DNA sequence: TGTGCCAGCAGCCAAGTTTTCTCCAGGGGCGGCGAGCAGTTCTTC.

The table lists this clone with many counts. The genes are TRBV10-3 and TRBJ2-1; TRBD2 agrees at 8 bases. This CDR3 contains 14 residues. V dropped 3 bases and J dropped 7; count of bases not matched to a gene: 5. The germline V gene has CDR1 ENHRY and CDR2 SYGVKD. The chain's CDR3 is CAISDRSGNNEQFF. The CDR3 region has the DNA TGTGCCATCAGTGATCGTAGCGGGAATAATGAGCAGTTCTTC.

This clone was seen many times. The CDR3 loop reads CASRETASSGNTIYF. DNA of the CDR3: TGTGCCAGCAGGGAAACAGCCAGCTCTGGAAACACCATATATTTT. The chain is built from TRBV2 and TRBJ1-3; D gene unclear. Looked up from germline, CDR1 is SNHLY and CDR2 is FYNNEI. V was cut by 6 bases and J by 0 bases, with 12 bases left in between. The CDR3 totals 15 residues.

This clone appeared a few times. V usage is TRBV5-1 and J usage is TRBJ2-3; D may be TRBD2 (5 bases). CDR3 size: 14 residues. V gave up 4 bases and J gave up 2 bases, with 11 bases separating them. Looked up from germline, CDR1 is SGHRS and CDR2 is YFSETQ. The CDR3 loop is CASSRGRITDTQYF. CDR3 DNA sequence: TGCGCCAGCAGCCGGGGAAGGATCACAGATACGCAGTATTTT.

This clone was found many times. J is TRBJ1-1 and V is TRBV6-5, with D unresolved. There are 12 residues in the CDR3. The V and J ends lost 2 bases and 6 bases respectively, with 7 bases between them. The germline gives CDR1 MNHEY, CDR2 SVGAGI. The CDR3: CASSYPPSEAFF. The DNA for the CDR3 is TGTGCCAGCAGTTACCCCCCATCTGAAGCTTTCTTT.

The V call is TRBV2, the J call TRBJ2-1, with 9 bases aligning to TRBD2. Germline assignment: CDR1 SNHLY and CDR2 FYNNEI. Trimming cost V 5 bases and J 9 bases; bases outside gene matches: 8. This CDR3 comprises 14 residues. The chain's CDR3 is CASSLAGVCGEQFF. In nucleotides, the CDR3 is TGTGCCAGCAGTTTAGCGGGAGTATGTGGTGAGCAGTTCTTC.

Details on this clone: This may arise from a read error, as a much more abundant clone is one base away. V usage is TRBV7-6 and J usage is TRBJ2-1; 8 bases fit TRBD1. Germline loops: CDR1 SGHVS, CDR2 FNYEAQ. Trimming took 10 bases from V and 3 from J; bases not matched to a gene: 11. The CDR3 extends over 15 amino acids. The CDR3 bases are TGTGCCATCAGGCCCGGGACAGGCCTCTACAATGAGCAGTTCTTC. The encoded protein is CAIRPGTGLYNEQFF.

This clone was observed many times. CDR3 amino acids: CSARTGAGELFF. The CDR3 DNA follows: TGCAGTGCAAGGACAGGGGCCGGGGAGCTGTTTTTT. The chain carries TRBV20-1 and TRBJ2-2, with 9 bases lining up with TRBD1. Trimming took 6 bases from V and 6 from J; bases not matched to a gene: 2. Germline V gene sequence: CDR1 DFQATT, CDR2 SNEGSKA (reference sequence). The CDR3 consists of 12 residues.

Many counts were recorded for this clone. The chain uses TRBV5-1 and TRBJ2-7; 7 bases match TRBD2. The J segment lost 5 bases and the V segment lost 7 bases, leaving 15 bases of the junction unmatched. CDR3 size: 15 residues. Germline V gives CDR1 SGHRS, CDR2 YFSETQ. CDR3 DNA sequence: TGCGCCAGCGGTACGGGAGGACTATTTTTCAACGAGCAGTACTTC. Translating it yields CASGTGGLFFNEQYF.

In this sample, this clone turned up many times. The chain couples TRBV19 to TRBJ2-1; D call uncertain. Trimming pared 5 bases from V and 5 bases from J, leaving 19 bases between. The length of the CDR3 is 16 residues. Looked up from germline, CDR1 is LNHDA and CDR2 is SQIVND (reference sequence). In DNA, the CDR3 is TGTGCCAGTAGTCCCCCTTACTACACCCCTAACAATGAGCAGTTCTTC. Residues: CASSPPYYTPNNEQFF. Drawing the rest from reference TRBV19 and TRBJ2-1, the complete variable domain is DGGITQSPKYLFRKEGQNVTLSCEQNLNHDAMYWYRQDPGQGLRLIYYSQIVNDFQKGDIAEGYSVSREKKESFPLTVTSAQKNPTAFYLCASSPPYYTPNNEQFFGPGTRLTVL.

This clone was observed at least ten times. The rearrangement joins TRBV5-1 to TRBJ2-7; D unresolved. Germline V gene data show CDR1 as SGHRS and CDR2 as YFSETQ. The V end lost 3 bases, the J end lost 7 bases, and 20 bases lay between the germline ends. The CDR3 is 15 amino acids. The CDR3 DNA is TGCGCCAGCAGCTCCGGCTCGACGGCGGTGGATGAGCAGTACTTC. It yields the protein CASSSGSTAVDEQYF. The full variable domain, completed using reference TRBV5-1 and TRBJ2-7, is KAGVTQTPRYLIKTRGQQVTLSCSPISGHRSVSWYQQTPGQGLQFLFEYFSETQRNKGNFPGRFSGRQFSNSRSEMNVSTLELGDSALYLCASSSGSTAVDEQYFGPGTRLTVT.